The TCR beta chain described here comes from a study of immune heterogeneity within non-small cell lung tumors. This clonotype is medium-sized by share. Its antigen is unidentified. The starting template was genomic DNA from bulk tumor, approximately 620 ng per sample. Several spatially distant biopsies were obtained per primary tumor intraoperatively. Patients underwent curative surgery for untreated, newly diagnosed non-small cell lung cancer. Study conclusions and caveats: Local tumor mutational burden and local T-cell repertoire clonality showed a moderate significant correlation, R approximately 0.35. Identical dominant CDR3 beta clonotypes were found recurring across a patient's tumor sites, along with site-unique high-frequency clones. Individual patients largely had distinct high-frequency T-cell receptor beta clonotypes from one another.

A multiplex PCR containing 32 V primers and 13 J primers was used to amplify TCR beta CDR3. MiXCR, applied by TCRdb to the multiplex PCR reads, yields one record per CDR3 protein. The table includes 14,000 to 15,000 distinct CDR3 sequences, approximately 30% detected once. V lost 8 bases and J lost 5, with 12 bases in between. Germline lookup yields CDR1 SGHNT and CDR2 YENEEA. CDR3 length equals 12 residues. The chain carries TRBV11-3 and TRBJ2-5, with D possibly being TRBD2 (5 bases). This TCR came from a man aged 35-49 years with non-small cell lung cancer. Sequencing was done on a sample of lung tumor tissue. The DNA of the CDR3 is TGTGCCAGCGGAGGACGGCTTGAGACCCAGTACTTC. Translating gives CASGGRLETQYF.